This TCR beta chain was retrieved from a study of T cells in Graves' hyperthyroidism and ophthalmopathy. Study outcomes and limitations: Clonotypes that were expanded in thyroid above 0.001 mostly appeared in blood too.

CDR3 length: 15 residues. Germline V gene data show CDR1 as SGHAT and CDR2 as FQNNGV. J was trimmed by 5 bases and V by 6 bases; bases with no gene match: 8. Amplification of TCR beta CDR3 regions used RNA as the template. RT-PCR in the first round (using the HTBI primer set) targeted the TCR CDR3. TCRdb used MiXCR to reprocess the multiplex PCR reads, holding one entry per CDR3 protein. Of around 480,000 distinct CDR3 sequences listed, under 15% were seen once; the top ten hold over 15%. This clonotype has a count of ten or more. What it recognizes is unknown. Graves' hyperthyroidism showing no ophthalmopathy progression within 18 months was considered stable. The diagnoses drew upon clinical symptoms, serum thyroxine and TRAb, thyroid ultrasound and orbital computed tomography. PBMCs were obtained from 10 ml fresh peripheral blood.

The TCR comes from a woman aged 18-29 years with Graves' hyperthyroidism. Specimen: blood. The rearrangement uses TRBV11-2 and TRBJ2-1, with 9 bases lining up with TRBD2. DNA of the CDR3: TGTGCCAGCAGTCGGGGGCTAGCGGGAAACAATGAGCAGTTCTTC. Encoded protein: CASSRGLAGNNEQFF.